This TCR beta chain was recorded in a study of shared clonotypes between healthy human individuals. Donors were healthy HIV-negative adults without recently reported acute infections or vaccinations. V shed 10 bases and J shed 1 base, with 10 bases lying between them. The CDR3 spans 12 residues. From germline, CDR1 is SNHLY and CDR2 FYNNEI. Data came from immunoSEQ multiplex PCR; TCRdb stores just in-frame clones and leaves some out. The repertoire has some 200,000 clones, 60% to 70% of them found once; the top ten carry roughly 10%. Source material: memory CD4+ T cells sorted from blood. Specified subset: CD45RA-negative fraction. The chain carries TRBV2 and TRBJ2-5; D unresolved. The clonotype was recovered from a man younger than 45 in good health. This CDR3 is CATGQVQETQYF. CDR3 DNA sequence: TGTGCCACGGGCCAGGTCCAAGAGACCCAGTACTTC.